The next 31 T cell receptor beta chains were all read from a single sample in a study of blood T cells in healthy people across ages. Primers used in a second PCR of about 7 to 11 cycles were a sample-barcoded 5' primer and a J-beta primer mix. TCRdb re-called the 5' RACE reads with MiXCR, one entry per CDR3 protein. The data contain approximately 2,000,000 distinct CDR3 sequences, roughly two fifths of them singletons. Sequencing was done on a sample of blood. The receptors were sampled from a human donor in good health.

This clonotype was picked up a small number of times. Written as DNA, the CDR3 is TGTGCCAGCAGTTTTACAAGGGGGGCAGGTGAGCAGTACTTC. The encoded protein is CASSFTRGAGEQYF. The rearrangement links TRBV6-2 or TRBV6-3 to TRBJ2-7; D might be TRBD1 or TRBD2, each matching 6 bases. The CDR3 runs 14 residues. The germline CDR1 and CDR2 sequences are MNHEY and SVGEGT. The V end was cut by 4 bases, the J end by 7 bases, with 17 bases between.

The gene calls are TRBV6-2 or TRBV6-3 and TRBJ2-1; D gene uncertain. Trimming took off 6 bases at V and 10 bases at J, with 22 bases between the two ends. CDR1 and CDR2 (germline): MNHEY, SVGEGT. This CDR3 comprises 15 residues. CDR3 DNA: TGTGCCAGCAGCTTAGACATCCTACCCACCTACGAGCAGTTCTTC. Translated: CASSLDILPTYEQFF.

This clonotype showed up just a few times. The J gene is TRBJ1-2, the V gene TRBV29-1; 8 nucleotides match TRBD1. V lost 7 bases, J lost 3 bases, and 4 bases stayed unmatched. Germline V lookup: CDR1 SQVTM, CDR2 ANQGSEA. This CDR3 comprises 12 residues. CDR3 bases: TGCAGCGCGAAGACAGGGGACTATGGCTACACCTTC. This gives the protein CSAKTGDYGYTF.

V is TRBV12-5 and J is TRBJ2-5, with 7 bases matching TRBD2. The CDR3 runs to 15 residues. The germline V gene has CDR1 LGHNT and CDR2 FRNRAP. With V trimmed by 1 base and J by 2 bases, 4 bases remained unmatched. The CDR3 nucleotides read TGTGCTAGTGGTTTGGCCCCTAGCGGACAAGAGACCCAGTACTTC. It yields the protein CASGLAPSGQETQYF.

V is TRBV20-1 and J is TRBJ2-5; D ambiguous. The CDR3 runs to 12 residues. Per the germline V gene, CDR1 is DFQATT and CDR2 is SNEGSKA (reference sequence). Trimming took off 8 bases at V and 2 bases at J, with 12 bases between the two ends. In DNA form, the CDR3 reads TGCAGTCCCATGGCTGGACAAGAGACCCAGTACTTC. This gives the protein CSPMAGQETQYF.

This clonotype was seen a handful of times. V gene TRBV20-1 combines with J gene TRBJ2-5; 12 nucleotides match TRBD1. The end of the DNA aligns better with TRBJ2-7, so the J call may be wrong. Germline V lookup: CDR1 DFQATT, CDR2 SNEGSKA (reference sequence). The CDR3 is 14 residues long. Here the CDR3 DNA reads TGCAGTGCTACGGGGACAGGGGGCGGAGACGAGCAGTACTTC. It specifies CSATGTGGGDEQYF.

The sample holds a few counts of this clonotype. The gene calls are TRBV4-3 and TRBJ2-1; 11 bases fit TRBD2. Per the germline V gene, CDR1 is LGHNA and CDR2 is YSLEER. Trimming at V came to 3 bases and at J to 3 bases, leaving 7 bases not matched to a gene. There are 17 residues in the CDR3. The CDR3 protein is CASSQILAGEYYNEQFF. In nucleotides, the CDR3 is TGCGCCAGCAGCCAGATACTAGCGGGGGAGTACTACAATGAGCAGTTCTTC.

This CDR3 reads CAIRDGQGQETQYF. The CDR3 DNA reads as TGTGCCATCAGGGACGGACAGGGGCAAGAGACCCAGTACTTC. This chain uses TRBV10-3 with TRBJ2-5, with 9 bases fitting TRBD1. J was trimmed by 2 bases and V by 6 bases; bases with no gene match: 4. The CDR3 is 14 amino acids. In germline, CDR1 is ENHRY, CDR2 SYGVKD.

The rearrangement links TRBV4-3 to TRBJ2-3, with 11 bases matching TRBD2. The V segment lost 1 base and the J segment 7 bases; nucleotides outside the gene matches: 13. CDR3 length: 18 amino acids. Germline V gene lookup returns CDR1 LGHNA and CDR2 YSLEER. The CDR3 reads CASSQGIKLAGVPYTQYF. The CDR3, as DNA: TGCGCCAGCAGCCAAGGAATAAAACTAGCGGGGGTTCCTTATACGCAGTATTTT.

The chain uses TRBV6-1 and TRBJ1-4, with 7 bases matching TRBD1. In germline, CDR1 is MNHNS, CDR2 SASEGT. V gave up 8 bases and J gave up 8 bases; unmatched junction bases: 14. This CDR3 has 15 amino acids. CDR3 coding DNA: TGTGCCAGCCTCCCAGGAGGGGGCCGGTTAGAAAAACTGTTTTTT. It yields the protein CASLPGGGRLEKLFF.

In this sample, this clonotype turned up once. This rearrangement joins TRBV6-2 or TRBV6-3 to TRBJ2-1; D might be TRBD1 (6 bases). There are 19 residues in the CDR3. V was clipped by 7 bases and J by 10 bases, with 35 bases between them. Germline V CDR1 and CDR2: MNHEY, SVGEGT. The CDR3 loop is CASTYRYRARQPSSYEQFF. The CDR3 region has the DNA TGTGCCAGCACCTACCGTTACAGGGCAAGACAACCCAGCTCCTACGAGCAGTTCTTC.

This sequence joins TRBV4-1 and TRBJ2-1; D is uncertain. The V gene lost 2 bases and the J gene lost 3 bases, with 2 bases spanning the gap. The CDR3 is made up of 12 amino acids. The germline CDR1 and CDR2 sequences are MGHRA and YSYEKL. CDR3 DNA: TGCGCCAGCAGCCAACTCTACAATGAGCAGTTCTTC. Protein: CASSQLYNEQFF.

At least ten counts were recorded for this clonotype. The chain uses TRBV15 and TRBJ2-6; unclear D gene. This CDR3 is 15 amino acids long. CDR1 is LNHNV, CDR2 YYDKDF, per germline (reference sequence). Trimming cost V 6 bases and J 0 bases, with 9 bases left between them. The CDR3 region is CATRTYSSGANVLTF. As DNA, the CDR3 is TGTGCCACCAGGACTTATAGCTCTGGGGCCAACGTCCTGACTTTC.

J is TRBJ2-3 and V is TRBV20-1, with 7 bases fitting TRBD2. V shed 0 bases, J shed 4 bases, and the junction held 7 bases outside the gene matches. The germline gives CDR1 DFQATT, CDR2 SNEGSKA (reference sequence). This CDR3 has 15 residues. CDR3 region: CSARDFGLGADTQYF. The CDR3 DNA reads as TGCAGTGCTAGAGATTTCGGACTAGGGGCAGATACGCAGTATTTT.

This clonotype was counted only a few times. The V and J genes are TRBV4-1 and TRBJ2-1; no firm D call. Germline loops: CDR1 MGHRA, CDR2 YSYEKL. The CDR3 sequence is 15 residues long. The ends were cut back, 0 bases at V and 6 bases at J, with 12 bases in the middle. CDR3: CASSQDSRAINEQFF. Written as DNA, the CDR3 is TGCGCCAGCAGCCAAGATTCAAGGGCGATCAATGAGCAGTTCTTC.

This clonotype was observed a few times. The chain combines TRBV12-3 or TRBV12-4 with TRBJ2-1; 7 bases are a match to TRBD1. This CDR3 is 14 amino acids long. With 4 bases clipped from V and 4 bases from J, the junction kept 4 bases outside the gene matches. The CDR3 sequence: CASSSTGIYNEQFF. In DNA, the CDR3 is TGTGCCAGCAGTTCGACAGGGATATACAATGAGCAGTTCTTC.

The genes are TRBV5-6 and TRBJ2-7; possible D gene TRBD1, 6 bases. The CDR3 has 15 amino acids. V lost 0 bases and J lost 3, with 13 bases in between. The germline gives CDR1 SGHDT, CDR2 YYEEEE. The CDR3 nucleotides are TGTGCCAGCAGCTTGGGTTGGACAGACCGCTACGAGCAGTACTTC. This gives the protein CASSLGWTDRYEQYF.

The chain combines TRBV7-2 with TRBJ2-5; no definite D call. The CDR3 loop spans 13 amino acids. CDR1 SGHTA and CDR2 FQGNSA come from the germline V gene. V was shortened by 2 bases and J by 5 bases, with 9 bases between the two germline ends. Written as DNA, the CDR3 is TGTGCCAGCAGCTTACTTAAGGAGGAGACCCAGTACTTC. Its protein is CASSLLKEETQYF. Drawing the rest from reference TRBV7-2 and TRBJ2-5, the complete variable domain is GAGVSQSPSNKVTEKGKDVELRCDPISGHTALYWYRQSLGQGLEFLIYFQGNSAPDKSGLPSDRFSAERTGGSVSTLTIQRTQQEDSAVYLCASSLLKEETQYFGPGTRLLVL.

This clonotype was observed a few times. V usage is TRBV9 and J usage is TRBJ2-1, with 8 bases lining up with TRBD2. V dropped 0 bases and J dropped 6; count of bases not matched to a gene: 23. Germline CDR1 is SGDLS and CDR2 is YYNGEE. This CDR3 is built from 21 residues. The CDR3, as DNA: TGTGCCAGCAGCGTAGGGACGGGGGGGGACACCACCCCCATCTTCCGCAATGAGCAGTTCTTC. It encodes CASSVGTGGDTTPIFRNEQFF.

The chain links TRBV6-5 to TRBJ2-5, with a weak D call TRBD1 (6 bases). Germline CDR1 is MNHEY and CDR2 is SVGAGI. This CDR3 contains 16 residues. With 6 bases removed from V and 0 bases from J, the gap between germline ends came to 17 bases. The CDR3 sequence: CASRRATGPYQETQYF. Written as DNA, the CDR3 is TGTGCCAGCAGAAGAGCGACAGGACCCTACCAAGAGACCCAGTACTTC.

The V and J genes are TRBV3-1 and TRBJ2-3; either TRBD1 or TRBD2 may supply D (5 bases each). Germline values: CDR1 LGHDT, CDR2 YNNKEL (reference sequence). The ends were cut back, 7 bases at V and 5 bases at J, with 16 bases in the middle. The CDR3 loop spans 14 amino acids. CDR3 nucleotides: TGTGCCAGCAACCCGAGGGGTCTGGAAGATACGCAGTATTTT. Protein: CASNPRGLEDTQYF.

As for this clonotype: Mismatch with germline at one junction end may stem from a read error. This chain connects TRBV7-7 to TRBJ2-2; possibly TRBD1 for D (6 bases). The CDR3 is 16 amino acids. The germline V gene encodes CDR1 SSHAT and CDR2 FNYEAQ (reference sequence). The CDR3 reads CASSSLPGARTGELFF. The CDR3 DNA reads TGTGCTAGCAGCTCCCTTCCAGGGGCTCGGACCGGGGAGCTGTTTTTT.

This clonotype has more than one count but fewer than ten. This chain joins TRBV24-1 and TRBJ1-2; TRBD1 might be the D (6 bases). V lost 3 bases and J lost 3, with 10 bases in between. The CDR3 is 14 amino acids. The V gene's germline CDR1 is KGHDR and CDR2 SFDVKD. CDR3 nucleotides: TGTGCCACCAGTGATCCGGACAGCTACTATGGCTACACCTTC. Translation gives CATSDPDSYYGYTF.

The chain is built from TRBV27 and TRBJ1-5, with D perhaps TRBD1 (5 bases). This CDR3 has 14 amino acids. Germline V gene lookup returns CDR1 MNHEY and CDR2 SMNVEV (reference sequence). The V gene lost 3 bases and the J gene lost 10 bases, with 16 bases spanning the gap. CDR3 in DNA: TGTGCCAGCAGTTTGGGGGGACCCCGGGGACCCCAGCATTTT. Its translation: CASSLGGPRGPQHF.

The chain employs TRBV5-6 and TRBJ2-1, with TRBD1 identical over 9 bases. CDR3 size: 15 residues. Losses at the gene ends were 5 bases for V and 7 bases for J; bases not matched to a gene: 10. Germline CDR1 is SGHDT and CDR2 is YYEEEE. Written as DNA, the CDR3 is TGTGCCAGCAGACAACCAGGACAGGGGAAGAATGAGCAGTTCTTC. It is translated as CASRQPGQGKNEQFF.

J is TRBJ1-2 and V is TRBV20-1; D is unclear. The CDR3 has 12 amino acids. Germline V gene sequence: CDR1 DFQATT, CDR2 SNEGSKA (reference sequence). The V and J ends lost 6 bases and 4 bases respectively, with 12 bases between them. The CDR3: CSAIRETYGYTF. The CDR3, as DNA: TGCAGTGCCATAAGAGAGACCTATGGCTACACCTTC.

Only a few counts were recorded for this clonotype. V usage is TRBV11-2 and J usage is TRBJ2-1; D remains unclear. The CDR3 length is 14 residues. CDR1 and CDR2 from the germline V gene are SGHAT and FQNNGV. Trimming removed 0 bases at V and 12 bases at J, with 15 bases between. The CDR3 nucleotides are TGTGCCAGCAGCTTAGATTCCACCCCACTGGGGCAGTTCTTC. Translation gives CASSLDSTPLGQFF. Combining the CDR3 with reference TRBV11-2 and TRBJ2-1 gives the whole variable domain EAGVAQSPRYKIIEKRQSVAFWCNPISGHATLYWYQQILGQGPKLLIQFQNNGVVDDSQLPKDRFSAERLKGVDSTLKIQPAKLEDSAVYLCASSLDSTPLGQFFGPGTRLTVL.

The genes are TRBV12-3 or TRBV12-4 and TRBJ2-1, with 7 bases matching TRBD1. V lost 1 base and J lost 8; bases outside the gene matches: 8. The CDR3 spans 15 residues. In nucleotides, the CDR3 is TGTGCCAGCAGTTTAGGACAGGGTCTGGGAGATGAGCAGTTCTTC. It specifies CASSLGQGLGDEQFF.

The chain has TRBV20-1 and TRBJ2-4; the D is unclear. The J call is uncertain, as TRBJ2-7 better fits the DNA end. The CDR3 is 14 amino acids. Per germline, CDR1 DFQATT and CDR2 SNEGSKA (reference sequence). CDR3 loop: CSARLHGGSYEQYF. The CDR3 region has the DNA TGCAGTGCTAGGTTGCATGGCGGTTCCTACGAGCAGTACTTC.

The chain carries TRBV4-1 and TRBJ1-6; D gene uncertain. Germline CDR1 and CDR2: MGHRA and YSYEKL. CDR3 size: 15 residues. The germline V and J ends were trimmed by 1 base and 10 bases, with 14 bases remaining between them. The CDR3 coding sequence is TGCGCCAGCAGCCAAGGAAGCAGTGCATGGTCACCCCTCCACTTT. It is translated as CASSQGSSAWSPLHF.

This clonotype was seen a handful of times. This rearrangement joins TRBV5-1 to TRBJ2-5; no definite D call. The CDR3 is made up of 16 amino acids. Germline-derived CDR1 and CDR2 are SGHRS and YFSETQ. The V end was cut by 0 bases, the J end by 5 bases, with 17 bases between. The CDR3 loop is CASSLGLATGAETQYF. The CDR3 DNA reads as TGCGCCAGCAGCTTGGGATTGGCCACCGGTGCGGAGACCCAGTACTTC.